This is a list of T cell receptor beta chains from one sample in a study of T cells in Graves' hyperthyroidism and ophthalmopathy. Via MiXCR, TCRdb re-called the multiplex PCR reads, giving one row per CDR3 protein. Altogether around 600,000 distinct CDR3 sequences are present, more than 14% being singletons, with the ten largest covering approximately 13%. Sample: blood. These receptors were taken from a woman aged 45-65 years with Graves' ophthalmopathy. Both conserved end residues are part of each CDR3. A D gene is named only where the DNA matches it firmly.

d_gene: TRBD1; v_gene: TRBV7-8; CDR3aa: CASSRQGVGSNTGELFF
d_gene: TRBD2; v_gene: TRBV6-2/TRBV6-3; CDR3aa: CATWTSGYNEQFF
d_gene: -; v_gene: TRBV7-2; CDR3aa: CASSLDGTRDTQYF
d_gene: -; v_gene: TRBV12-3/TRBV12-4; CDR3aa: CASSRSPQQGNQPQHF
d_gene: TRBD2; v_gene: TRBV7-3; CDR3aa: CASSLHPGLAINNEQFF
d_gene: TRBD1; v_gene: TRBV14; CDR3aa: CASSQDRGIWWESAFF
d_gene: -; v_gene: TRBV24-1; CDR3aa: CATTQFPPPGDNTPHREQFF
d_gene: TRBD1; v_gene: TRBV7-2; CDR3aa: CASSQRTGGFGNTIYF
d_gene: -; v_gene: TRBV27; CDR3aa: CASSLSMGYEQYF
d_gene: -; v_gene: TRBV2; CDR3aa: CASSGQRTNYGYTF
d_gene: TRBD2; v_gene: TRBV27; CDR3aa: CASSLAGTSGFRGTDTQYF
d_gene: TRBD2; v_gene: TRBV27; CDR3aa: CAGINSGPPGDTQYF
d_gene: -; v_gene: TRBV20-1; CDR3aa: CSAVSAGRTEAFF
d_gene: -; v_gene: TRBV10-3; CDR3aa: CATQTEPSNQPQHF
d_gene: -; v_gene: TRBV7-2; CDR3aa: CASSRTEEIYGYTF
d_gene: -; v_gene: TRBV5-4; CDR3aa: CASSPSLDNSPLHF
d_gene: TRBD2; v_gene: TRBV7-2; CDR3aa: CASSLAAGRVTSGQETQYF
d_gene: -; v_gene: TRBV27; CDR3aa: CASSPSPFRDGITDTQYF
d_gene: -; v_gene: TRBV6-5; CDR3aa: CASSSNFGNTGELFF
d_gene: TRBD2; v_gene: TRBV6-2/TRBV6-3; CDR3aa: CASQGHWSGSRTYEQYF
d_gene: TRBD1; v_gene: TRBV5-1; CDR3aa: CASSLGTGQETQYF
d_gene: -; v_gene: TRBV3-1; CDR3aa: CASSQGVGMGNEQFF
d_gene: TRBD1; v_gene: TRBV5-1; CDR3aa: CASSARTGNNEQFF
d_gene: -; v_gene: TRBV12-3/TRBV12-4; CDR3aa: CASSPLSWGSQPQHF
d_gene: TRBD2; v_gene: TRBV12-3/TRBV12-4; CDR3aa: CASSLDPGLAGMNNEQFF
d_gene: -; v_gene: TRBV20-1; CDR3aa: CSAGPTTLGVSYNEQFF
d_gene: -; v_gene: TRBV4-1; CDR3aa: CASSQGGARGKTYNEQFF
d_gene: -; v_gene: TRBV12-3/TRBV12-4; CDR3aa: CASSLTASGYGYTF
d_gene: -; v_gene: TRBV4-2; CDR3aa: CASSQDLPGLDYGYTF
d_gene: -; v_gene: TRBV5-1; CDR3aa: CASSSQGRGGADTQYF
d_gene: -; v_gene: TRBV2; CDR3aa: CASSSRDEQFF
d_gene: -; v_gene: TRBV7-8; CDR3aa: CASSFITYAEAFF
d_gene: TRBD1; v_gene: TRBV4-1; CDR3aa: CASSIGTANTEAFF
d_gene: -; v_gene: TRBV11-3; CDR3aa: CASSTRENYNERFF
d_gene: -; v_gene: TRBV28; CDR3aa: CASNRVGMNTEAFF
d_gene: -; v_gene: TRBV15; CDR3aa: CATSRDEVGETQYF
d_gene: -; v_gene: TRBV28; CDR3aa: CASSQSLLTSQRFGANVLTF
d_gene: -; v_gene: TRBV27; CDR3aa: CASSFRRQKKRPYNEQFF
d_gene: -; v_gene: TRBV24-1; CDR3aa: CATDTGTDTQYF
d_gene: -; v_gene: TRBV28; CDR3aa: CASRPMGGSLGEQFF
d_gene: -; v_gene: TRBV29-1; CDR3aa: CSGGGTSTEAFF
d_gene: -; v_gene: TRBV20-1; CDR3aa: CSASRGGGYTF
d_gene: -; v_gene: TRBV7-6; CDR3aa: CASSLDWPGPIFANTGELFF
d_gene: -; v_gene: TRBV6-6; CDR3aa: CASSYSTSGDTQYF
d_gene: -; v_gene: TRBV24-1; CDR3aa: CATSDSQGGMAKNIQYF
d_gene: -; v_gene: TRBV7-3; CDR3aa: CASSLSGGIGETQYF
d_gene: -; v_gene: TRBV11-2; CDR3aa: CASSLGKVLNTEAFF
d_gene: TRBD2; v_gene: TRBV14; CDR3aa: CASSQDQVGGRSHEQYF
d_gene: TRBD1; v_gene: TRBV24-1; CDR3aa: CATSDGTGGTFFTEAFF
d_gene: TRBD2; v_gene: TRBV11-2; CDR3aa: CASSGRLAGSYEQYF
d_gene: TRBD1; v_gene: TRBV20-1; CDR3aa: CSATPGQGSGIFGTDTQYF
d_gene: TRBD1; v_gene: TRBV7-2; CDR3aa: CASRGTGGVTEAFF
d_gene: -; v_gene: TRBV7-6; CDR3aa: CASSLVPLGRDLSGANVLTF
d_gene: -; v_gene: TRBV7-8; CDR3aa: CASSPPNTEAFF
d_gene: -; v_gene: TRBV6-5; CDR3aa: CASSLLPLLDIDKWQFF
d_gene: TRBD2; v_gene: TRBV20-1; CDR3aa: CSARLAGRSTDTQYF
d_gene: TRBD1; v_gene: TRBV20-1; CDR3aa: CSARGSRDRITEQFF
d_gene: TRBD2; v_gene: TRBV6-2/TRBV6-3; CDR3aa: CASSHETLAGGGNEQFF
d_gene: -; v_gene: TRBV20-1; CDR3aa: CSAGGGMADTQYF